The T cell receptor beta chain described here comes from a study of a mutant IDH1 vaccine in newly diagnosed glioma. Time point specified: baseline, week 1 (first vaccination visit). Treatment meaning: pre-vaccination baseline after standard-of-care therapy. Astrocytomas found in donors were new, WHO grade 3 or 4, IDH1-mutant and ATRX-lost. Clones were read by immunoSEQ multiplex PCR, and TCRdb kept only the in-frame ones, dropping some. The sample contains 45,000 to 70,000 clones, 75% to 95% of which appear only once. V lost 5 bases and J lost 7, with 27 bases in between. Looked up from germline, CDR1 is SGHAT and CDR2 is FQNNGV. This CDR3 contains 17 residues.

Sequences were derived from PBMCs, sampled from a glioma patient treated with radiotherapy, temozolomide or both. This clonotype was obtained from a man over 45 with glioma. The chain links TRBV11-2 to TRBJ2-7; D tentatively fits TRBD1 or TRBD2 (7 bases each). CDR3 DNA sequence: TGTGCCAGCAGCGGAAACCTACAGGGGCCTAGGGGGGGGGAGCAGTACTTC. Protein sequence: CASSGNLQGPRGGEQYF.